This T cell receptor beta chain originates from a study of cytomegalovirus exposure and HLA in healthy donors. About the research overall: Genetic ancestry analysis placed about 76% of the 300 to 500 donors that were genotyped in the Caucasian-associated cluster. Whole-study results and caveats: The authors enumerated 150 to 200 TCR beta chains as linked to cytomegalovirus. Under in vitro conditions, a few CMV-associated chains were confirmed as specific for CMV antigens. A previous analysis found most TCR beta V segments productive roughly 87% or roughly 30% of the time.

For this clone: Its matching antigen is unknown.

V was pared by 5 bases and J by 8 bases, with 12 bases between. Per the germline V gene, CDR1 is MNHNY and CDR2 is SVGAGI (reference sequence). The CDR3 is 12 amino acids. It was with 60 Vbeta and 13 Jbeta primers that the PCR ran. Libraries were prepared by immunoSEQ multiplex PCR; TCRdb keeps only in-frame clonotypes and omits some of them. In the table there are under 200,000 clones, almost 80% of which are singletons. The chain combines TRBV6-6 with TRBJ1-2, with a weak D call TRBD1 (6 bases). The TCR sequence derives from a man between 50 and 59 years old in good health and CMV-seropositive. Sample: PBMCs. CDR3 nucleotide sequence: TGTGCCAGCAGTAAACAGGGAACAGGCTACACCTTC. It codes for CASSKQGTGYTF.